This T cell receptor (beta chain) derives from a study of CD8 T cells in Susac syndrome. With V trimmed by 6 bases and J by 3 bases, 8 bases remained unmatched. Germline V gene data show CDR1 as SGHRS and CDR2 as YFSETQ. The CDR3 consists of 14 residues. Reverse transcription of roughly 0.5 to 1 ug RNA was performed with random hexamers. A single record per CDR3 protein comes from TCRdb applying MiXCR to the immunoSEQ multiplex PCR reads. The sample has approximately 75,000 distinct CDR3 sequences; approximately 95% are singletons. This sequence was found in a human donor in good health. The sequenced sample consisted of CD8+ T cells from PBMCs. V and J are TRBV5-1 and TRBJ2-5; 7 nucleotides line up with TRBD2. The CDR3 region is CASNSGRGKETQYF. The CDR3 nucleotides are TGCGCCAGCAACTCGGGGAGGGGAAAAGAGACCCAGTACTTC.